This passage covers 8 T cell receptor beta chains from one sample sequenced in a study of blood T cell repertoires in COVID-19. Only in-frame clones appear in the TCRdb table, and some are missing; sequencing was by immunoSEQ multiplex PCR. Of about 190,000 clones listed, 88% are singletons. Material for sequencing was peripheral blood. All receptors come from a man aged 25 to 45 with acute or convalescent COVID-19.

The chain combines TRBV12-3 or TRBV12-4 with TRBJ2-1; 8 bases line up with TRBD2. The CDR3 sequence is 13 residues long. V dropped 6 bases and J dropped 11; count of bases not matched to a gene: 9. The CDR3 region is CASSEFGGGKQFF. CDR3 bases: TGTGCCAGCAGCGAATTCGGGGGGGGTAAGCAGTTCTTC.

The rearrangement joins TRBV5-4 to TRBJ1-1; 7 nucleotides agree with TRBD1. CDR1 and CDR2 (germline): SGHNT, YYREEE (reference sequence). The V segment lost 0 bases and the J segment 1 base; nucleotides outside the gene matches: 3. The CDR3 has 15 amino acids. CDR3 DNA sequence: TGTGCCAGCAGCTTGGTGTCAGGGGGGAACACTGAAGCTTTCTTT. Translation gives CASSLVSGGNTEAFF.

The genes are TRBV4-2 and TRBJ1-1; tentative D call: TRBD1 (5 bases). V was cut by 1 base and J by 3 bases, with 9 bases left in between. The CDR3 loop spans 14 amino acids. Per the germline V gene, CDR1 is LGHNA and CDR2 is YNFKEQ. The CDR3 protein is CASSQGTGDTEAFF. The CDR3 DNA reads as TGTGCCAGCAGCCAAGGTACAGGAGACACTGAAGCTTTCTTT.

The J gene is TRBJ1-6, the V gene TRBV7-6; D is uncertain. The CDR3 length is 15 residues. Trimming stripped 5 bases from V and 9 bases from J, with 17 bases between. The germline CDR1 and CDR2 sequences are SGHVS and FNYEAQ. CDR3 region: CASSLVEWAGSPLHF. As DNA, the CDR3 is TGTGCCAGCAGCCTCGTAGAGTGGGCTGGTTCACCCCTCCACTTT.

This chain joins TRBV5-1 and TRBJ2-7; D ambiguous. The CDR3 runs 12 residues. Trimming took off 1 base at V and 5 bases at J, with 7 bases between the two ends. Looked up from germline, CDR1 is SGHRS and CDR2 is YFSETQ. CDR3 DNA sequence: TGCGCCAGCAGCTTGAAGAACAACGAGCAGTACTTC. It translates to CASSLKNNEQYF. Based on the CDR3 plus reference TRBV5-1 and TRBJ2-7, the full variable domain is KAGVTQTPRYLIKTRGQQVTLSCSPISGHRSVSWYQQTPGQGLQFLFEYFSETQRNKGNFPGRFSGRQFSNSRSEMNVSTLELGDSALYLCASSLKNNEQYFGPGTRLTVT.

V and J are TRBV7-3 and TRBJ2-2; 12 nucleotides match TRBD2. The junction had 10 bases not matched to a gene; V was cut back by 4 bases and J by 7 bases. Per the germline V gene, CDR1 is SGHTA and CDR2 is FQGTGA. The CDR3 runs 17 residues. The CDR3 DNA is TGTGCCAGCAGCTCGTCTAGCGGGAGGGCCCTGGGCGGGGAGCTGTTTTTT. Protein: CASSSSSGRALGGELFF.

This clone was counted a single time. Distinct nucleotide sequences in the sample also encode this CDR3. The chain is built from TRBV6-5 and TRBJ1-6; D is unclear. CDR1 MNHEY and CDR2 SVGAGI come from the germline V gene. This CDR3 spans 13 amino acids. The V end was cut by 9 bases, the J end by 0 bases, with 6 bases between. The CDR3 loop reads CASKSSYNSPLHF. CDR3 coding DNA: TGTGCCAGTAAGAGCTCCTATAATTCACCCCTCCACTTT.

The gene calls are TRBV11-2 and TRBJ2-7; TRBD2 agrees at 9 bases. The CDR3 is 15 amino acids. J lost 3 bases, V lost 1 base, and 4 bases had no gene match. Germline CDR1 is SGHAT and CDR2 is FQNNGV. For the CDR3, the DNA is TGTGCCAGCAGCTTAGCGAGCGGGAGGTTCTACGAGCAGTACTTC. Encoded protein: CASSLASGRFYEQYF. The whole variable domain, filled in from reference TRBV11-2 and TRBJ2-7, reads EAGVAQSPRYKIIEKRQSVAFWCNPISGHATLYWYQQILGQGPKLLIQFQNNGVVDDSQLPKDRFSAERLKGVDSTLKIQPAKLEDSAVYLCASSLASGRFYEQYFGPGTRLTVT.